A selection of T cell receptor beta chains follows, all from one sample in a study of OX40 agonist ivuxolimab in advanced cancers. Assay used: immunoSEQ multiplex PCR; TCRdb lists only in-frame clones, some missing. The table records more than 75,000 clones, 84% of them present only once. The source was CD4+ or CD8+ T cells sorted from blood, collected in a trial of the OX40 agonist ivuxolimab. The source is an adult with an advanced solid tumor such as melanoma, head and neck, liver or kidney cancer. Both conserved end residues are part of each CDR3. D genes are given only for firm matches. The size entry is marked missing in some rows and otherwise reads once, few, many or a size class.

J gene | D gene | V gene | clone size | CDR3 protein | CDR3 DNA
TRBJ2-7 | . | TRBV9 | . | CASLGRRDSYEQYF | TGTGCCAGCCTGGGGCGGAGAGACTCCTACGAGCAGTACTTC
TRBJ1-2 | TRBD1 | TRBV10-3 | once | CAISESRQGTGYTF | TGTGCCATCAGTGAGAGCCGACAGGGAACGGGCTACACCTTC
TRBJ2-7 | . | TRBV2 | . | CASGTRRDRTDFYEQYF | TGTGCCAGCGGGACTCGGAGAGATCGGACAGATTTCTACGAGCAGTACTTC
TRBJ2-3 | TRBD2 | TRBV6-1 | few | CASSVVPAGGSDTQYF | TGTGCCAGCAGTGTCGTTCCAGCGGGGGGTTCAGATACGCAGTATTTT
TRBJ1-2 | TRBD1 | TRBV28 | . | CASSSPDRELIHTF | TGTGCCAGCAGTTCACCCGACAGGGAGCTTATTCACACCTTC
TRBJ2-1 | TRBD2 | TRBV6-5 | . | CASSYGTSGEVEQFF | TGTGCCAGCAGTTACGGGACTAGCGGGGAGGTTGAGCAGTTCTTC
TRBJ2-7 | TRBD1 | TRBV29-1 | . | CSISTGYYEQYF | TGCAGCATCTCGACAGGGTACTACGAGCAGTACTTC
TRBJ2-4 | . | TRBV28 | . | CASTPPQGQVWDKNIQYF | TGTGCCAGCACCCCTCCGCAGGGGCAGGTATGGGACAAAAACATTCAGTACTTC
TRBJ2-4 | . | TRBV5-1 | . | CASSYGAKNIQYF | TGCGCCAGCAGCTATGGAGCCAAAAACATTCAGTACTTC
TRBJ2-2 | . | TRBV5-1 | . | CASSLAQALLTGELFF | TGCGCCAGCAGCTTGGCCCAGGCCTTACTTACCGGGGAGCTGTTTTTT
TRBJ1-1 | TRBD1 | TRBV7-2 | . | CASSFWTGPNTEAFF | TGTGCCAGCAGCTTTTGGACAGGCCCGAACACTGAAGCTTTCTTT
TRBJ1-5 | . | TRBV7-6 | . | CASSSNSDQPQHF | TGTGCCAGCAGCTCTAACTCCGATCAGCCCCAGCATTTT
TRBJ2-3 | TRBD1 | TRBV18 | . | CASSPQQGAGTDTQYF | TGTGCCAGCTCACCGCAACAGGGGGCCGGGACAGATACGCAGTATTTT
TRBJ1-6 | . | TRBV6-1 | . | CASRHLNSPLHF | TGTGCCAGCAGGCACCTTAATTCACCCCTCCACTTT
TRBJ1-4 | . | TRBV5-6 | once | CASSLYSINEKLFF | TGTGCCAGCAGCTTGTACTCGATTAATGAAAAACTGTTTTTT
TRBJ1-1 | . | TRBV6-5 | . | CASSTAETTEAFF | TGTGCCAGCAGCACCGCGGAGACCACTGAAGCTTTCTTT
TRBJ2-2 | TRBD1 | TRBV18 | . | CASKVTGTVNTGELFF | TGTGCCAGTAAAGTTACCGGGACAGTCAACACCGGGGAGCTGTTTTTT